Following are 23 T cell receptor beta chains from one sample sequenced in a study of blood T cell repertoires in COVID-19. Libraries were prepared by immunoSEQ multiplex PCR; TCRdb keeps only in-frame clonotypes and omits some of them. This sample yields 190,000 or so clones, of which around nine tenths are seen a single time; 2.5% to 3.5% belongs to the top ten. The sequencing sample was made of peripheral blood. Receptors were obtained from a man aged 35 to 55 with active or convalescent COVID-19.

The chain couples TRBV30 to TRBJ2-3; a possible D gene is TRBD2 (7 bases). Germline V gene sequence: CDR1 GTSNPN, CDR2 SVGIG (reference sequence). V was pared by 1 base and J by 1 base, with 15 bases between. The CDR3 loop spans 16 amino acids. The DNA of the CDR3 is TGTGCCTGGAGTGGCCGGGCGGGGGCGGGCACAGATACGCAGTATTTT. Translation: CAWSGRAGAGTDTQYF. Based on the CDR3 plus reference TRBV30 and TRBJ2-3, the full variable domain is SQTIHQWPATLVQPVGSPLSLECTVEGTSNPNLYWYRQAAGRGLQLLFYSVGIGQISSEVPQNLSASRPQDRQFILSSKKLLLSDSGFYLCAWSGRAGAGTDTQYFGPGTRLTVL.

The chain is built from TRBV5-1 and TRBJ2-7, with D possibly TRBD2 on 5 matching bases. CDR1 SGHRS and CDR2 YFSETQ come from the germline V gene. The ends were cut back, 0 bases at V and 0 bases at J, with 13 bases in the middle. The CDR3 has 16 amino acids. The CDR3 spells CASSLVAGTSSYEQYF. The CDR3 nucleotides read TGCGCCAGCAGCTTGGTGGCGGGTACGAGCTCCTACGAGCAGTACTTC.

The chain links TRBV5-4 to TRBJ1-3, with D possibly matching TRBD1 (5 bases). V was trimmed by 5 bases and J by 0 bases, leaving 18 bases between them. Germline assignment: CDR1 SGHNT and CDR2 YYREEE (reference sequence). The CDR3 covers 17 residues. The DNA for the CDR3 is TGTGCCAGCAGTCCAACAGGACGTCCGAGCTCTGGAAACACCATATATTTT. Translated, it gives CASSPTGRPSSGNTIYF.

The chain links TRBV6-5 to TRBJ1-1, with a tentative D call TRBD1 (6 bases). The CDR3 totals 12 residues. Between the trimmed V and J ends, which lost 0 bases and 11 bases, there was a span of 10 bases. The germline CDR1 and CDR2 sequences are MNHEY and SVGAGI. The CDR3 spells CASSYSGRGAFF. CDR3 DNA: TGTGCCAGCAGTTACTCCGGCAGGGGTGCTTTCTTT.

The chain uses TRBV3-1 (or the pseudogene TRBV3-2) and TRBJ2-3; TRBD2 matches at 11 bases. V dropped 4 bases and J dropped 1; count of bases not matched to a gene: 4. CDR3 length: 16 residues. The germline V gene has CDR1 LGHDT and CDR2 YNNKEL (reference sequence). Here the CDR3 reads CASSPETSGGTDTQYF. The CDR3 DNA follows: TGTGCCAGCAGCCCCGAGACTAGCGGGGGCACAGATACGCAGTATTTT.

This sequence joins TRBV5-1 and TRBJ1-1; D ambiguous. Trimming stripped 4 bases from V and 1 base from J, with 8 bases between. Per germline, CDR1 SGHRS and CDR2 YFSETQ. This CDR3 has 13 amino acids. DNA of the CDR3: TGCGCCAGCAGCCCTTCGGGGAACACTGAAGCTTTCTTT. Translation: CASSPSGNTEAFF.

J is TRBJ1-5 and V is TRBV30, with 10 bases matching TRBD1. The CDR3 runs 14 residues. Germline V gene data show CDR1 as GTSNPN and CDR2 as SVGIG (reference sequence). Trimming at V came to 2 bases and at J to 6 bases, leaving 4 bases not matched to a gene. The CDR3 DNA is TGTGCCTGGAGTCAGACAGGGGGCCGTCAGCCCCAGCATTTT. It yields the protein CAWSQTGGRQPQHF.

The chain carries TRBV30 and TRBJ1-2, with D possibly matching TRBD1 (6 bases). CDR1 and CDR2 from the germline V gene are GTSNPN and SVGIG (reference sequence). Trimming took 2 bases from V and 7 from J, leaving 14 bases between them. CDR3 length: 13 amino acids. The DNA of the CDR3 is TGTGCCTGGAGTCAAGACAGGCCCTTTGGCTACACCTTC. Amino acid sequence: CAWSQDRPFGYTF.

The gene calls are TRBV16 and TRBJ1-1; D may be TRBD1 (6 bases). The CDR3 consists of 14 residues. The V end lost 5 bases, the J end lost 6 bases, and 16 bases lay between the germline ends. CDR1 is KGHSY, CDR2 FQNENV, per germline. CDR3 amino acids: CASSEEGGASEAFF. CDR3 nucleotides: TGTGCCAGCAGCGAAGAAGGGGGGGCCTCTGAAGCTTTCTTT.

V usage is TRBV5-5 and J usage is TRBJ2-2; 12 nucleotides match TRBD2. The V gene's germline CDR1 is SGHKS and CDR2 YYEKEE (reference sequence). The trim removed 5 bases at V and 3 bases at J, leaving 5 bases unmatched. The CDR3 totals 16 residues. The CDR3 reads CASSSGLAGYTGELFF. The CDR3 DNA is TGTGCCAGCAGTTCGGGACTAGCGGGTTACACCGGGGAGCTGTTTTTT.

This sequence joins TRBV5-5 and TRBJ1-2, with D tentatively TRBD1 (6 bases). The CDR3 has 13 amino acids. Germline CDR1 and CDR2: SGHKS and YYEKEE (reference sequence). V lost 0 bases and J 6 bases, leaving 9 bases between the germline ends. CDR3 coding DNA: TGTGCCAGCAGCTTGGATAACAGGGATGGCTACACCTTC. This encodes CASSLDNRDGYTF. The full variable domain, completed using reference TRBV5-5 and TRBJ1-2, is DAGVTQSPTHLIKTRGQQVTLRCSPISGHKSVSWYQQVLGQGPQFIFQYYEKEERGRGNFPDRFSARQFPNYSSELNVNALLLGDSALYLCASSLDNRDGYTFGSGTRLTVV.

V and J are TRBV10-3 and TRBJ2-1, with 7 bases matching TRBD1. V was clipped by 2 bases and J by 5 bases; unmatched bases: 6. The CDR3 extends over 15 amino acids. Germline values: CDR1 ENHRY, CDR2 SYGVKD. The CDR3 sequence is CAISETGQANNEQFF. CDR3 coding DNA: TGTGCCATCAGTGAGACTGGACAGGCCAACAATGAGCAGTTCTTC.

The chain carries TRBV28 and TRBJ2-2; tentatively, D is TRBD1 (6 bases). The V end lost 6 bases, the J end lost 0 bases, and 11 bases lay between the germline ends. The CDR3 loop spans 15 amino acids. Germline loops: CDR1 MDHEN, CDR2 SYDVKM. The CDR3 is CASRPTGANTGELFF. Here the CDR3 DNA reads TGTGCCAGCAGGCCGACAGGCGCGAACACCGGGGAGCTGTTTTTT.

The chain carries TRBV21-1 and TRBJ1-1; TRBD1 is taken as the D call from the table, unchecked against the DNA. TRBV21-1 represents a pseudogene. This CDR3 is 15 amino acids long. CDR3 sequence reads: CASSKGPFSNTEAFF. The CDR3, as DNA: TGTGCCAGCAGCAAAGGGCCGTTCTCGAACACTGAAGCTTTCTTT.

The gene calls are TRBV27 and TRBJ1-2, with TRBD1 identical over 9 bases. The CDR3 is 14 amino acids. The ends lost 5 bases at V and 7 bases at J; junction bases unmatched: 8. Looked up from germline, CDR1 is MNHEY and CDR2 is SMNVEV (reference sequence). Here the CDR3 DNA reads TGTGCCAGCAGTCCTACAGGGGGCGTAGGTGGCTACACCTTC. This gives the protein CASSPTGGVGGYTF.

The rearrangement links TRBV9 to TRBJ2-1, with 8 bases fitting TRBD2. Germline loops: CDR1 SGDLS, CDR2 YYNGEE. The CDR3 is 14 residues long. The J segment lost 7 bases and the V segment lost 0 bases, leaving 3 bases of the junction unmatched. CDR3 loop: CASSVAGGGNEQFF. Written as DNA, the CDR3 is TGTGCCAGCAGCGTAGCCGGGGGGGGGAATGAGCAGTTCTTC.

CDR3 residues: CASSLLLADTQYF. CDR3 DNA sequence: TGTGCCAGCAGTCTCCTTCTTGCAGATACGCAGTATTTT. The chain couples TRBV2 to TRBJ2-3; D remains unclear. Germline CDR1 and CDR2: SNHLY and FYNNEI. The V end lost 5 bases, the J end lost 4 bases, and 10 bases lay between the germline ends. The CDR3 covers 13 residues.

The chain's CDR3 is CASSPPSVETQYF. The CDR3 nucleotides are TGTGCCAGCAGTCCCCCTAGCGTGGAGACCCAGTACTTC. The chain combines TRBV25-1 with TRBJ2-5, with D perhaps TRBD2 (6 bases). Germline-derived CDR1 and CDR2 are MGHDK and SYGVNS. This CDR3 comprises 13 residues. Trimming stripped 5 bases from V and 5 bases from J, with 12 bases between.

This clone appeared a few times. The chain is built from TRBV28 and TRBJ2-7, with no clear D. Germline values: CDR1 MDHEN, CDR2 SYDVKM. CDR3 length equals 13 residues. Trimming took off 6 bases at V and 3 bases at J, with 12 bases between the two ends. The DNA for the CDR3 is TGTGCCAGCAGGAGTCAAGATCACTACGAGCAGTACTTC. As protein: CASRSQDHYEQYF.

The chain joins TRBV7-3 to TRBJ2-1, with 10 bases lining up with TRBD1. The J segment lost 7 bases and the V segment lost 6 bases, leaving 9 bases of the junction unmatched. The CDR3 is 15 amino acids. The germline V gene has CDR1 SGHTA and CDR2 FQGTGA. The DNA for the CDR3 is TGTGCCAGCAGTCCGGGACAGGGGCTCCCAAATGAGCAGTTCTTC. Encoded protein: CASSPGQGLPNEQFF.

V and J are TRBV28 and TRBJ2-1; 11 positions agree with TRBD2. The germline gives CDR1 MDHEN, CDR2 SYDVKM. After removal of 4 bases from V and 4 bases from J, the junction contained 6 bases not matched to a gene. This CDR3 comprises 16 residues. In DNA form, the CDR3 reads TGTGCCAGCAGTTCCTCGACTAGCGGGACATACAATGAGCAGTTCTTC. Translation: CASSSSTSGTYNEQFF.

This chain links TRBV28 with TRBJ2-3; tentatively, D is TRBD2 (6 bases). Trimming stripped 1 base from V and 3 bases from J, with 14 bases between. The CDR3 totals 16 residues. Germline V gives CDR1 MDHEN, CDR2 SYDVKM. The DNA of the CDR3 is TGTGCCAGCAGTTTATCAGCAGGGAGGTTTACAGATACGCAGTATTTT. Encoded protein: CASSLSAGRFTDTQYF. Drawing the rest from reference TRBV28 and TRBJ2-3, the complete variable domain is DVKVTQSSRYLVKRTGEKVFLECVQDMDHENMFWYRQDPGLGLRLIYFSYDVKMKEKGDIPEGYSVSREKKERFSLILESASTNQTSMYLCASSLSAGRFTDTQYFGPGTRLTVL.

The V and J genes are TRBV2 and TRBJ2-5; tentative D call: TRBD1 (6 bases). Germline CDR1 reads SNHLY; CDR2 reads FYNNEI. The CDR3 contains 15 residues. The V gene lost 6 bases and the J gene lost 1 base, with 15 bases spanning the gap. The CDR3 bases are TGTGCCAGCAGCGGACAAGGACAGAGCCAAGAGACCCAGTACTTC. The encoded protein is CASSGQGQSQETQYF.